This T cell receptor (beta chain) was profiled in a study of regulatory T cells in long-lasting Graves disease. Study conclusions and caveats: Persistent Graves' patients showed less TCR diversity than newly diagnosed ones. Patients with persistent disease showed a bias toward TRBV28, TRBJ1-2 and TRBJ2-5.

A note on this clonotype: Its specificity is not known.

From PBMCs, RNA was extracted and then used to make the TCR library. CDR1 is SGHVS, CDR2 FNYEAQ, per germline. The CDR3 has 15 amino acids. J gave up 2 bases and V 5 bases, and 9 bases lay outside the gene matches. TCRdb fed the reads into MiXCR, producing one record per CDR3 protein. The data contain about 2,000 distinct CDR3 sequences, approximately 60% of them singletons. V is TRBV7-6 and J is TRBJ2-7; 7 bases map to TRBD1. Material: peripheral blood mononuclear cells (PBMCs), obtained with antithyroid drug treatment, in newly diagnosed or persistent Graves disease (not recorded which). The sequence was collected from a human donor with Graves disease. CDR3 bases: TGTGCCAGCAGCGCCAGTCCCGGGACAGCCTACGAGCAGTACTTC. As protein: CASSASPGTAYEQYF.